These T cell receptor beta chains were read from a single sample in a study of T cells in localized non-small cell lung cancer. Sequenced by immunoSEQ multiplex PCR; TCRdb stores in-frame clones only, minus some. This repertoire shows several thousand clones, roughly 18% found once; its top ten account for approximately 12%. The source was lung tumor tissue, collected before any cancer treatment. Receptors were obtained from a man aged 40 to 70 with stage I lung adenocarcinoma. The CDR3 runs from the conserved cysteine through the conserved F or W. A D gene is named only where the DNA matches it firmly. Size values are once, few and many counts, or a class for expanded clones, and some rows have none.

d_gene	abundance	v_gene	j_gene	CDR3aa	CDR3nt
-	-	TRBV6-8	TRBJ2-1	CASSFSQTTEQFF	TGTGCCAGCAGTTTCTCCCAGACTACAGAGCAGTTCTTC
TRBD1	-	TRBV30	TRBJ1-5	CAWSVDRAGQPQHF	TGTGCCTGGAGTGTTGACAGGGCCGGACAGCCCCAGCATTTT
TRBD2	many	TRBV11-3	TRBJ2-5	CASSETDGGAETQYF	TGTGCCAGCAGCGAGACCGACGGGGGGGCGGAGACCCAGTACTTC
-	-	TRBV6-8	TRBJ1-1	CASRRGVGTEAFF	TGTGCCAGCAGACGCGGGGTAGGGACTGAAGCTTTCTTT
-	-	TRBV29-1	TRBJ2-3	CSVDFGQLSTDTQYF	TGCAGCGTTGATTTCGGCCAGCTTAGCACAGATACGCAGTATTTT
TRBD2	-	TRBV28	TRBJ2-5	CASMTSGAETQYF	TGTGCCAGCATGACTAGCGGGGCGGAGACCCAGTACTTC
TRBD1	medium-sized	TRBV11-3	TRBJ2-2	CASSVWDSSNTGELFF	TGTGCCAGCAGCGTGTGGGACAGTTCGAACACCGGGGAGCTGTTTTTT
-	-	TRBV11-3	TRBJ2-6	CASRIGGPGANVLTF	TGTGCCAGCAGGATAGGGGGACCAGGGGCCAACGTCCTGACTTTC
TRBD2	few	TRBV11-3	TRBJ2-5	CASSFDWASGVYQETQYF	TGTGCCAGCAGCTTTGATTGGGCTAGCGGGGTGTACCAAGAGACCCAGTACTTC
-	-	TRBV6-8	TRBJ1-5	CAISGEEHSWGNQPQHF	TGTGCCATCAGTGGGGAGGAACATTCTTGGGGCAATCAGCCCCAGCATTTT
-	few	TRBV14	TRBJ1-4	CASSRAASYEKLFF	TGTGCCAGCAGCCGCGCGGCCAGTTATGAAAAACTGTTTTTT
-	few	TRBV11-3	TRBJ2-6	CASSLVGGANVLTF	TGTGCCAGCAGCTTGGTAGGTGGGGCCAACGTCCTGACTTTC
-	medium-sized	TRBV11-3	TRBJ2-1	CASSSLPAGAGEQFF	TGTGCCAGCAGCTCCCTACCGGCGGGGGCGGGAGAGCAGTTCTTC
-	-	TRBV7-8	TRBJ2-1	CASSWGRHAEQFF	TGTGCCAGCAGCTGGGGACGGCATGCAGAGCAGTTCTTC
-	-	TRBV6-8	TRBJ2-1	CASSSYRESEQFF	TGTGCCAGCAGTTCGTACAGGGAGAGTGAGCAGTTCTTC
-	medium-sized	TRBV6-8	TRBJ2-5	CASSRHSEETQYF	TGTGCCAGCAGCCGACATTCGGAGGAGACCCAGTACTTC
TRBD2	-	TRBV5-1	TRBJ2-5	CASSWGTNQETQYF	TGCGCCAGCAGCTGGGGGACTAACCAAGAGACCCAGTACTTC
-	-	TRBV28	TRBJ1-6	CATRGRVNSPLHF	TGTGCCACCAGGGGACGGGTAAATTCACCCCTCCACTTT
TRBD1	few	TRBV28	TRBJ2-3	CASSSLTGGTDTQYF	TGTGCCAGCAGTTCCCTGACAGGGGGCACAGATACGCAGTATTTT
TRBD1	medium-sized	TRBV11-3	TRBJ1-4	CASSLRQGTNEKLFF	TGTGCCAGCAGCTTACGACAGGGGACTAATGAAAAACTGTTTTTT
TRBD2	few	TRBV11-3	TRBJ2-1	CASSFGLAGGTYNEQFF	TGTGCCAGCAGCTTCGGACTAGCGGGGGGCACCTACAATGAGCAGTTCTTC
TRBD2	-	TRBV18	TRBJ2-1	CASSPLPSGGYNEQFF	TGTGCCAGCTCACCCCTTCCCAGCGGGGGTTACAATGAGCAGTTCTTC
TRBD2	-	TRBV10-1	TRBJ2-1	CASSVSSGGSYNEQFF	TGCGCCAGCAGTGTATCTAGCGGGGGCTCCTACAATGAGCAGTTCTTC
TRBD1	-	TRBV28	TRBJ2-2	CASSAGTGIGELFF	TGTGCCAGCAGTGCCGGGACAGGGATCGGGGAGCTGTTTTTT
TRBD1	many	TRBV11-3	TRBJ1-1	CASSHRDRDPLGAFF	TGTGCCAGCAGCCACCGGGACAGGGATCCCCTGGGAGCTTTCTTT
-	large	TRBV6-8	TRBJ1-6	CASTWTEQNSPLHF	TGTGCCAGCACCTGGACGGAGCAGAATTCACCCCTCCACTTT
-	large	TRBV15	TRBJ2-2	CATSRDSGWATGELFF	TGTGCCACCAGCAGAGATTCGGGCTGGGCCACCGGGGAGCTGTTTTTT
-	many	TRBV11-3	TRBJ1-1	CASSLWDLRSTEAFF	TGTGCCAGCAGCTTGTGGGACCTCCGGTCCACTGAAGCTTTCTTT
-	few	TRBV11-3	TRBJ2-6	CASSVSSGANVLTF	TGTGCCAGCAGTGTGAGCTCTGGGGCCAACGTCCTGACTTTC
TRBD2	few	TRBV6-1	TRBJ2-1	CASSEETGGGNEQFF	TGTGCCAGCAGTGAAGAGACGGGAGGAGGGAATGAGCAGTTCTTC
-	-	TRBV9	TRBJ1-5	CASRESYSNQPQHF	TGTGCCAGCAGGGAGTCATATAGCAATCAGCCCCAGCATTTT
TRBD1	few	TRBV25-1	TRBJ1-5	CASSEYSGDRDSHQPQHF	TGTGCCAGCAGTGAATATTCGGGGGACAGGGACTCACACCAGCCCCAGCATTTT
-	few	TRBV6-8	TRBJ2-5	CASSVFLGGEETQYF	TGTGCCAGCAGTGTTTTTCTAGGGGGGGAAGAGACCCAGTACTTC
-	medium-sized	TRBV6-8	TRBJ1-5	CASSYGGNQPQHF	TGTGCCAGCAGTTATGGGGGCAATCAGCCCCAGCATTTT
-	-	TRBV7-1	TRBJ1-2	CASSRQSAYGYTF	TGTGCCAGCAGCCGACAGTCCGCCTATGGCTACACCTTC
-	few	TRBV11-3	TRBJ2-5	CASSFTRDKETQYF	TGTGCCAGCAGCTTCACCCGGGACAAGGAGACCCAGTACTTC
-	few	TRBV11-3	TRBJ2-1	CASSPTGTGSRQFF	TGTGCCAGCAGCCCGACCGGGACCGGATCGAGGCAGTTCTTC
TRBD1	few	TRBV11-3	TRBJ2-5	CASSAGTGKREETQYF	TGTGCCAGCAGCGCCGGGACAGGGAAAAGGGAAGAGACCCAGTACTTC
TRBD1	many	TRBV11-3	TRBJ2-5	CASSARQGVETQYF	TGTGCCAGCAGCGCAAGACAGGGTGTAGAGACCCAGTACTTC
TRBD2	medium-sized	TRBV11-3	TRBJ2-5	CASSLDVTSGAKTQYF	TGTGCCAGCAGCTTGGACGTGACTAGCGGGGCGAAGACCCAGTACTTC
-	-	TRBV25-1	TRBJ2-3	CATAPPAGGSDTQYF	TGTGCCACTGCCCCCCCAGCGGGCGGATCAGATACGCAGTATTTT
TRBD2	few	TRBV23-1	TRBJ2-2	CASSQSPPPISSREGRNTGELFF	TGCGCCAGCAGTCAATCCCCCCCTCCCATTAGTAGCCGGGAGGGCCGGAACACCGGGGAGCTGTTTTTT
-	-	TRBV5-1	TRBJ2-1	CASSPGGGLSYNEQFF	TGCGCCAGCTCCCCCGGAGGGGGCCTCTCCTACAATGAGCAGTTCTTC
-	-	TRBV11-3	TRBJ1-2	CASSSQGRYYGYTF	TGTGCCAGCAGCTCCCAGGGGAGGTACTATGGCTACACCTTC
-	-	TRBV11-3	TRBJ1-1	CASSPNSGVGNTEAFF	TGTGCCAGCAGCCCAAACTCAGGGGTTGGGAACACTGAAGCTTTCTTT
-	-	TRBV18	TRBJ2-5	CASSPRPRAQETQYF	TGTGCCAGCTCACCACGGCCCAGGGCGCAAGAGACCCAGTACTTC
-	-	TRBV19	TRBJ2-5	CASSELRDQETQYF	TGTGCCAGTAGTGAGCTAAGGGACCAAGAGACCCAGTACTTC
TRBD1	-	TRBV5-1	TRBJ2-2	CASSSQGQPNTGELFF	TGCGCCAGCAGCTCCCAGGGACAGCCTAACACCGGGGAGCTGTTTTTT
TRBD1	-	TRBV11-3	TRBJ1-2	CASSARPGQGTTDGYTF	TGTGCCAGCAGCGCGCGTCCGGGACAGGGAACTACGGATGGCTACACCTTC
-	many	TRBV11-3	TRBJ2-6	CASSRVGLSGANVLTF	TGTGCCAGCAGCCGAGTAGGGCTCTCTGGGGCCAACGTCCTGACTTTC
TRBD2	medium-sized	TRBV11-3	TRBJ2-1	CASSSLTSGLNEQFF	TGTGCCAGCAGCTCCCTGACTAGCGGGCTCAATGAGCAGTTCTTC
TRBD1	few	TRBV11-3	TRBJ2-2	CASSLVGTGGSLAGELFF	TGTGCCAGCAGCTTAGTGGGGACAGGGGGCTCCCTCGCCGGGGAGCTGTTTTTT
-	few	TRBV6-8	TRBJ2-2	CASSDRKGSTGELFF	TGTGCCAGCAGCGATAGGAAGGGGAGCACCGGGGAGCTGTTTTTT
-	-	TRBV10-2	TRBJ2-1	CASSEGQYNEQFF	TGCGCCAGCAGTGAGGGACAGTACAATGAGCAGTTCTTC
TRBD1	few	TRBV18	TRBJ2-5	CASSPPEGQLETQYF	TGTGCCAGCTCACCACCAGAGGGACAGCTAGAGACCCAGTACTTC
TRBD1	few	TRBV9	TRBJ2-7	CASSGGTGPYYEQYF	TGTGCCAGCAGCGGTGGGACAGGCCCATACTACGAGCAGTACTTC